A selection of T cell receptor beta chains follows, all from one sample in a study of breast tumors, draining lymph nodes, adjacent tissues. TCRdb fed the multiplex PCR reads into MiXCR, producing one record per CDR3 protein. The data hold over 100,000 distinct CDR3 sequences, with around 24% observed a single time. Sequencing was carried out using axillary lymph node tissue. Receptors were obtained from a female donor with breast cancer. Some clones in this sample may be carry-over from other donors' samples. Each CDR3 is given with its conserved first and last residue. The D gene is left open where the match is weak. Some rows mark clone size as missing; the rest say once, few, many or name a class of expanded clone.

V gene	J gene	clone size	D gene	CDR3 protein	CDR3 DNA
TRBV28	TRBJ2-7	many	TRBD2	CASSRGGYEQYF	TGTGCCAGCAGCCGGGGGGGTTACGAGCAGTACTTC
TRBV28	TRBJ1-2	.	TRBD1	CASSQYDRECGGYTF	TGTGCCAGCAGTCAGTATGACAGGGAGTGTGGCGGCTACACCTTC
TRBV24-1	TRBJ2-3	.	TRBD1	CATSDPTGGTDTQYF	TGTGCCACCAGTGATCCGACAGGGGGTACAGATACGCAGTATTTT
TRBV20-1	TRBJ2-7	many	.	CSAGRDSYEQYF	TGCAGTGCTGGTCGGGACTCCTACGAGCAGTACTTC
TRBV19	TRBJ2-1	.	TRBD2	CASSIVRTSGSSQFF	TGTGCCAGTAGTATTGTACGGACTAGCGGGAGTTCGCAGTTCTTC
TRBV20-1	TRBJ2-5	many	.	CSAGSGEYQETQYF	TGCAGTGCCGGGAGCGGAGAGTACCAAGAGACCCAGTACTTC
TRBV20-1	TRBJ2-1	many	.	CSARDQFTSNEQFF	TGCAGTGCTAGAGATCAATTTACCAGCAATGAGCAGTTCTTC
TRBV20-1	TRBJ1-5	many	.	CSAKRESYSNQPQHF	TGCAGTGCTAAGCGGGAATCATATAGCAATCAGCCCCAGCATTTT
TRBV5-8	TRBJ2-3	many	.	CASSLAEHRSSTDTQYF	TGTGCCAGCAGCTTGGCCGAACACCGGTCTAGCACAGATACGCAGTATTTT
TRBV2	TRBJ2-3	many	TRBD2	CASSKGLAGVSDTQYF	TGTGCCAGCAGTAAGGGACTAGCGGGAGTAAGCGATACGCAGTATTTT
TRBV20-1	TRBJ2-3	many	TRBD2	CSAIPSGRTDTQYF	TGCAGTGCTATCCCTAGCGGGAGAACAGATACGCAGTATTTT
TRBV24-1	TRBJ2-5	.	TRBD2	CATRLAGAGQETQYF	TGTGCCACCAGACTAGCGGGAGCTGGGCAAGAGACCCAGTACTTC
TRBV2	TRBJ2-3	many	TRBD2	CVSTSGRGATDTQYF	TGTGTCTCGACTAGCGGGAGGGGGGCCACAGATACGCAGTATTTT
TRBV7-7	TRBJ2-5	many	TRBD1	CASSLAPWTGRETQYF	TGTGCTAGCAGCTTAGCCCCTTGGACAGGGAGGGAGACCCAGTACTTC
TRBV5-1	TRBJ2-7	many	.	CASSLAPESSYEQYF	TGCGCCAGCAGCTTGGCCCCAGAGAGCTCCTACGAGCAGTACTTC
TRBV19	TRBJ2-2	many	TRBD2	CATSKQAGVTGELFF	TGTGCCACTAGTAAGCAAGCGGGAGTTACCGGGGAGCTGTTTTTT
TRBV3-1	TRBJ1-3	few	.	CASSPPVQRAYSGNTIYF	TGTGCCAGCAGCCCTCCCGTCCAAAGGGCCTACTCTGGAAACACCATATATTTT
TRBV18	TRBJ1-2	few	.	CASSPSGEGGYTF	TGTGCCAGCTCACCATCGGGGGAGGGTGGCTACACCTTC
TRBV7-8	TRBJ1-6	many	.	CASSLVSGGSYNSPLHF	TGTGCCAGCAGCTTAGTTTCCGGGGGCTCCTATAATTCACCCCTCCACTTT
TRBV6-2/TRBV6-3	TRBJ2-1	few	.	CASSSPGLSSYNEQFF	TGTGCCAGCAGTTCCCCGGGACTGAGCTCCTACAATGAGCAGTTCTTC
TRBV3-1	TRBJ2-7	once	.	CASSHQGGNPYGQYF	TGTGCCAGCAGCCACCAGGGGGGTAATCCCTACGGGCAGTACTTC
TRBV5-5	TRBJ2-7	many	.	CASSLGGGNMWSYEQYF	TGTGCCAGCAGCTTGGGGGGGGGCAACATGTGGTCCTACGAGCAGTACTTC
TRBV19	TRBJ1-2	many	.	CASSIEGARTIGYTF	TGTGCCAGTAGTATAGAGGGCGCCAGAACTATTGGCTACACCTTC
TRBV5-1	TRBJ2-7	many	.	CASSMGTFYEQYF	TGCGCCAGCAGCATGGGGACATTCTACGAGCAGTACTTC
TRBV28	TRBJ2-3	.	.	CASSTGTDTQYF	TGTGCCAGCAGTACTGGGACAGATACGCAGTATTTT
TRBV19	TRBJ2-3	many	.	CASSIQEGHDTQYF	TGTGCCAGTAGTATACAGGAGGGCCACGATACGCAGTATTTT
TRBV5-1	TRBJ2-2	few	.	CASSPYLSGNTGELFF	TGCGCCAGCAGCCCATATCTAAGCGGGAACACCGGGGAGCTGTTTTTT
TRBV28	TRBJ2-1	.	.	CASSPVTERYNEQFF	TGTGCCAGCAGTCCGGTGACAGAGCGCTACAATGAGCAGTTCTTC
TRBV20-1	TRBJ2-4	.	.	CSARGGGVSKNIQYF	TGCAGTGCCAGAGGGGGGGGCGTAAGCAAAAACATTCAGTACTTC
TRBV6-1	TRBJ1-2	many	.	CASSDGDGLGYTF	TGTGCCAGCAGTGATGGGGACGGGCTGGGCTACACCTTC
TRBV3-1	TRBJ2-1	.	TRBD2	CASSQLTSGRVSYNEQFF	TGTGCCAGCAGCCAATTGACTAGCGGGAGGGTCTCCTACAATGAGCAGTTCTTC
TRBV19	TRBJ1-5	many	TRBD1	CASSAQGARSQPQHF	TGTGCCAGTAGTGCACAGGGGGCGCGAAGTCAGCCCCAGCATTTT
TRBV6-1	TRBJ2-3	many	.	CASSAVAGSTDTQYF	TGTGCCAGCAGTGCGGTAGCCGGAAGCACAGATACGCAGTATTTT
TRBV3-1	TRBJ2-7	few	.	CASSKATGDGQYF	TGTGCCAGCAGCAAAGCGACGGGGGACGGGCAGTACTTC
TRBV6-2/TRBV6-3	TRBJ2-7	many	.	CATSTGSYEQYF	TGTGCCACCTCGACAGGCTCCTACGAGCAGTACTTC
TRBV13	TRBJ2-1	many	.	CASAKGFGNEQFF	TGTGCCAGCGCAAAGGGGTTTGGCAATGAGCAGTTCTTC
TRBV5-6	TRBJ2-7	few	TRBD1	CASSSPTGAKTSSYEQYF	TGTGCCAGCAGCTCCCCGACAGGGGCAAAGACGAGCTCCTACGAGCAGTACTTC
TRBV20-1	TRBJ2-2	many	TRBD2	CSAGTSIAGELFF	TGCAGTGCCGGGACTAGCATTGCCGGGGAGCTGTTTTTT
TRBV18	TRBJ2-1	many	TRBD2	CASSPSRGDNEQFF	TGTGCCAGCTCACCTTCTCGGGGGGACAATGAGCAGTTCTTC
TRBV7-2	TRBJ2-7	many	TRBD2	CASSLNQAGGFYEQYF	TGTGCCAGCAGCTTAAATCAAGCGGGAGGGTTTTACGAGCAGTACTTC
TRBV2	TRBJ2-5	many	TRBD2	CASTLGLAGVQETQYF	TGTGCCAGCACCCTTGGACTAGCGGGTGTGCAAGAGACCCAGTACTTC
TRBV15	TRBJ2-7	many	TRBD2	CATSSSRDYISYEQYF	TGTGCCACCAGCTCCAGCCGGGACTACATAAGCTACGAGCAGTACTTC
TRBV30	TRBJ2-2	.	.	CAWRQELLTRELFF	TGTGCCTGGAGGCAGGAGCTCCTTACAAGGGAGCTGTTTTTT
TRBV6-5	TRBJ1-6	many	.	CASRQQGWNSPLHF	TGTGCCAGCAGGCAACAGGGATGGAATTCACCCCTCCACTTT
TRBV5-4	TRBJ2-1	many	TRBD2	CASSLGTSGRRRNEQFF	TGTGCCAGCAGCCTCGGGACTAGCGGGAGAAGGAGGAATGAGCAGTTCTTC
TRBV6-1	TRBJ2-3	many	.	CASPRAGAGTDTQYF	TGTGCCAGCCCGAGGGCAGGGGCGGGCACAGATACGCAGTATTTT
TRBV20-1	TRBJ2-7	many	TRBD2	CSASSGTNWGSGRSIYEQYF	TGCAGTGCTAGTTCAGGCACGAATTGGGGTAGCGGGAGGTCGATCTACGAGCAGTACTTC
TRBV3-1	TRBJ2-6	few	.	CASSQVSGRPGANVLTF	TGTGCCAGCAGCCAAGTATCTGGGCGACCTGGGGCCAACGTCCTGACTTTC
TRBV7-2	TRBJ2-2	many	.	CASSLVAGMNTGELFF	TGTGCCAGCAGCTTGGTCGCCGGGATGAACACCGGGGAGCTGTTTTTT
TRBV12-3/TRBV12-4	TRBJ2-2	many	.	CASSLSGTSNTGELFF	TGTGCCAGCAGTTTATCCGGGACGTCGAACACCGGGGAGCTGTTTTTT
TRBV20-1	TRBJ2-7	many	.	CSARTGRSYEQYF	TGCAGTGCTAGAACAGGGAGATCCTACGAGCAGTACTTC
TRBV5-1	TRBJ1-3	.	.	CASSFGSPSGNTIYF	TGCGCCAGCAGCTTCGGGTCTCCCTCTGGAAACACCATATATTTT
TRBV27	TRBJ2-3	once	.	CASSPTTDTRYF	TGTGCCAGCAGTCCGACCACAGATACGCGGTATTTT
TRBV5-4	TRBJ2-3	many	TRBD2	CASSSGLAGIGFIRYF	TGTGCCAGCAGTTCCGGACTAGCGGGGATAGGATTCATTCGGTATTTT
TRBV7-9	TRBJ2-2	many	TRBD2	CASSRLAGVENTGELFF	TGTGCCAGCAGCAGACTAGCGGGAGTAGAGAACACCGGGGAGCTGTTTTTT